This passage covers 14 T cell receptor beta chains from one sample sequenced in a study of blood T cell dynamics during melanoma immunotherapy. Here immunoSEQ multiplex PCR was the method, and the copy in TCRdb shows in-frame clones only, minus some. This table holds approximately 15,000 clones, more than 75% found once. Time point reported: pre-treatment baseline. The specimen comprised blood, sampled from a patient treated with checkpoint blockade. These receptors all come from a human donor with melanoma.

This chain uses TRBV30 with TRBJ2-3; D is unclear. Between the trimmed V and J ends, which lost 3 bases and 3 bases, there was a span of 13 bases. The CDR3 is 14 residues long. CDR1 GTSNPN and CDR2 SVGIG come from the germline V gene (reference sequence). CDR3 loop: CAWSRSVGTDTQYF. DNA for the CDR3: TGTGCCTGGAGCCGGTCAGTAGGTACAGATACGCAGTATTTT. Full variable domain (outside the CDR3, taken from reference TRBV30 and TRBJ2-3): SQTIHQWPATLVQPVGSPLSLECTVEGTSNPNLYWYRQAAGRGLQLLFYSVGIGQISSEVPQNLSASRPQDRQFILSSKKLLLSDSGFYLCAWSRSVGTDTQYFGPGTRLTVL.

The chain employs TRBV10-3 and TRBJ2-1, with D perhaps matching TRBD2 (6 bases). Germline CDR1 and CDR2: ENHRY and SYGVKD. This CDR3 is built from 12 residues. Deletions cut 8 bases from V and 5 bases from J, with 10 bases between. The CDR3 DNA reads TGTGCCATCTCTAGGAGGGACAATGAGCAGTTCTTC. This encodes CAISRRDNEQFF.

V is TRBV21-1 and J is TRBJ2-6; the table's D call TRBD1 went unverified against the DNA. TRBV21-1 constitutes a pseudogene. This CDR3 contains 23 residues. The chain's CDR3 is CASSKGLPPNRDHLKEGANVLTF. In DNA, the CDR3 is TGTGCCAGCAGCAAAGGGCTCCCCCCGAACAGGGATCACCTAAAGGAAGGGGCCAACGTCCTGACTTTC.

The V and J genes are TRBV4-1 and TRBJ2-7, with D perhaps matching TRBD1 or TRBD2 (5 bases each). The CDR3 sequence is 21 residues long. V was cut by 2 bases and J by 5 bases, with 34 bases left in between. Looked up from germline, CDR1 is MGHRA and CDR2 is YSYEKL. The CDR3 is CASSQQRINVVAGKYGDEQYF. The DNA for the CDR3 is TGCGCCAGCAGCCAACAACGCATCAACGTCGTGGCAGGGAAATACGGGGACGAGCAGTACTTC.

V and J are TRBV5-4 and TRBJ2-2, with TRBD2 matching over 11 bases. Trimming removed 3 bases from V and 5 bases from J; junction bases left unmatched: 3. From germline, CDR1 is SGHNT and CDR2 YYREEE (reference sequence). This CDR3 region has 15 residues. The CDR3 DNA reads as TGTGCCAGCAGCTCGAGACTAGCGGGGACCGGGGAGCTGTTTTTT. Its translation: CASSSRLAGTGELFF.

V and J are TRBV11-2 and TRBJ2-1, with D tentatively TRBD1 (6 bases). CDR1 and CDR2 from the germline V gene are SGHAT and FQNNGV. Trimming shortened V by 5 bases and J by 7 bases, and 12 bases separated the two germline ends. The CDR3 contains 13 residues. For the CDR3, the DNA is TGTGCCAGCAGCGCCAATACAGGGAATGAGCAGTTCTTC. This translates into CASSANTGNEQFF.

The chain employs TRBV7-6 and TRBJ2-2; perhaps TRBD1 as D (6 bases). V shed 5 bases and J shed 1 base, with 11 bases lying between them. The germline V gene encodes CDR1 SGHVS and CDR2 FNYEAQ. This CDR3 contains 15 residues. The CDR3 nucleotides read TGTGCCAGCAGCCACCGGGACATGAACACCGGGGAGCTGTTTTTT. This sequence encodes CASSHRDMNTGELFF.

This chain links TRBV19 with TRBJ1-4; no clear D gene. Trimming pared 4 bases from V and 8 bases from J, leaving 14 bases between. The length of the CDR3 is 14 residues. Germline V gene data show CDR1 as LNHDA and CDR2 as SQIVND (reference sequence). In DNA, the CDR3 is TGTGCCAGTAGTAGTCAGAGGGTATCGGAAAAACTGTTTTTT. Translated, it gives CASSSQRVSEKLFF.

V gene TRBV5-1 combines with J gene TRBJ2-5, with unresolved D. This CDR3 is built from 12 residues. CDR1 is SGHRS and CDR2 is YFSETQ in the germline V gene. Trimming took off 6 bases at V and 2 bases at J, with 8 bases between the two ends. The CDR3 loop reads CASTLTQETQYF. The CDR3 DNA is TGCGCCAGCACGTTAACTCAAGAGACCCAGTACTTC.

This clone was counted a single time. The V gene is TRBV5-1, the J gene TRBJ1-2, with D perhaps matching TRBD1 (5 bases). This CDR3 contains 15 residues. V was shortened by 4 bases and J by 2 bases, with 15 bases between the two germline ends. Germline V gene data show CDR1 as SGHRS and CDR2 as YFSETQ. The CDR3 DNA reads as TGCGCCAGCAGCAGGCATCGGGACGGCAACTATGGCTACACCTTC. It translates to CASSRHRDGNYGYTF. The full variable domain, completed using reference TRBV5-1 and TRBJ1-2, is KAGVTQTPRYLIKTRGQQVTLSCSPISGHRSVSWYQQTPGQGLQFLFEYFSETQRNKGNFPGRFSGRQFSNSRSEMNVSTLELGDSALYLCASSRHRDGNYGYTFGSGTRLTVV.

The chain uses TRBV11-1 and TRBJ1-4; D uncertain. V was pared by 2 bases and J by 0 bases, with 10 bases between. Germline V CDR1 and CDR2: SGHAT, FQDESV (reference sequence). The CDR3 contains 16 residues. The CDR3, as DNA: TGTGCCAGCAGCTTATCCCTGAGGGCAACTAATGAAAAACTGTTTTTT. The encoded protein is CASSLSLRATNEKLFF.

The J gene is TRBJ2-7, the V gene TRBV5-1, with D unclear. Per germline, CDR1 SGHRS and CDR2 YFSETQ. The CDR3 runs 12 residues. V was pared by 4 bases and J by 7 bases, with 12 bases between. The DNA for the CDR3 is TGCGCCAGCAGCCTGGACCGTTTGGAGCAGTACTTC. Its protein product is CASSLDRLEQYF. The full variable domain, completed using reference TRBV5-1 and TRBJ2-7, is KAGVTQTPRYLIKTRGQQVTLSCSPISGHRSVSWYQQTPGQGLQFLFEYFSETQRNKGNFPGRFSGRQFSNSRSEMNVSTLELGDSALYLCASSLDRLEQYFGPGTRLTVT.

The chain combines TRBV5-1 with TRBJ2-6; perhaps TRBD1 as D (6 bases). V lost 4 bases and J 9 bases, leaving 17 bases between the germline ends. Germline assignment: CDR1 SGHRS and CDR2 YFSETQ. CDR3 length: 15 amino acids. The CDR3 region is CASSPQVQGVNVLTF. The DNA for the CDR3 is TGCGCCAGCAGCCCGCAAGTACAGGGAGTCAACGTCCTGACTTTC.

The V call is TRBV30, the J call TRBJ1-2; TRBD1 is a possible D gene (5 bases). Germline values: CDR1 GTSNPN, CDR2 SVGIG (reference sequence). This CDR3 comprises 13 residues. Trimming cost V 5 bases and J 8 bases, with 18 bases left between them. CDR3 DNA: TGTGCCTGGTACGCTGGGGGGATTGGCGGCTACACCTTC. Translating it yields CAWYAGGIGGYTF.